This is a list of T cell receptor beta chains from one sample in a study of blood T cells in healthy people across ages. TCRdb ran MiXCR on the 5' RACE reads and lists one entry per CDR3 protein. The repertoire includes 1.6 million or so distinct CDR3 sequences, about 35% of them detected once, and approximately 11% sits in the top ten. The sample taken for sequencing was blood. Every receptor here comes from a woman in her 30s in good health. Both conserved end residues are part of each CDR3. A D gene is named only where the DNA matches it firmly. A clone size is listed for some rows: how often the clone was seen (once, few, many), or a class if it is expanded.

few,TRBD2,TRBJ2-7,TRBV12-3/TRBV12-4,CASTASGRTEQYF,TGTGCCAGCACTGCTAGCGGGAGAACCGAGCAGTACTTC
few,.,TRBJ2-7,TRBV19,CASSIQGGKSYEQYF,TGTGCCAGTAGTATTCAGGGGGGAAAGTCCTACGAGCAGTACTTC
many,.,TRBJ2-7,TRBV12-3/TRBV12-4,CASSLALAEQYF,TGTGCCAGCAGTTTAGCACTGGCTGAGCAGTACTTC
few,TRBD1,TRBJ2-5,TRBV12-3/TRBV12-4,CASSRDRGAQETQYF,TGTGCCAGCAGCCGTGACAGGGGAGCCCAAGAGACCCAGTACTTC
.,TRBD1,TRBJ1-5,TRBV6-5,CASRYRDRVSNQPQHF,TGTGCCAGCAGGTACCGGGACAGGGTTAGCAATCAGCCCCAGCATTTT
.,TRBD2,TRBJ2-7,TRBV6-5,CASSYSWTSGRSEQYF,TGTGCCAGCAGTTACTCCTGGACTAGCGGGAGGAGCGAGCAGTACTTC
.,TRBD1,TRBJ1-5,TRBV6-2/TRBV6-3,CASTARDRSRPQHF,TGTGCCAGCACCGCCAGGGACAGGTCCCGGCCCCAGCATTTT
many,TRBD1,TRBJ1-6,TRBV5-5,CASSWGQGNSPLHF,TGTGCCAGCAGCTGGGGACAGGGGAATTCACCCCTCCACTTT
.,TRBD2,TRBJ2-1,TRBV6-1,CASSTGRAVNEQFF,TGTGCCAGCAGTACCGGGAGGGCCGTTAATGAGCAGTTCTTC
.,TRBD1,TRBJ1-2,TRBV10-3,CAISETYRGRGDGYTF,TGTGCCATCAGTGAGACATACAGGGGGCGAGGCGATGGCTACACCTTC
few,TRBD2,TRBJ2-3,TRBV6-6,CASSDRTSGRTDTQYF,TGTGCCAGCAGCGATAGGACTAGCGGGCGCACAGATACGCAGTATTTT
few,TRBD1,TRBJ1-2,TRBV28,CASRHQGETNYGYTF,TGTGCCAGCAGGCATCAGGGGGAAACTAACTATGGCTACACCTTC
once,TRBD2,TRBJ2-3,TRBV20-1,CSAPGTSARDTQYF,TGCAGTGCTCCCGGGACTAGCGCTCGGGATACGCAGTATTTT
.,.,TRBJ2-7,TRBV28,CASTTPSEQYF,TGTGCCAGCACGACCCCTAGCGAGCAGTACTTC
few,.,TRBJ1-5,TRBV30,CAWSVGVMGNQPQHF,TGTGCCTGGAGTGTAGGGGTTATGGGCAATCAGCCCCAGCATTTT
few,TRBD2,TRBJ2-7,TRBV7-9,CASSTSLGREGSYEQYF,TGTGCCAGCAGCACCTCCCTAGGGCGGGAGGGCTCCTACGAGCAGTACTTC